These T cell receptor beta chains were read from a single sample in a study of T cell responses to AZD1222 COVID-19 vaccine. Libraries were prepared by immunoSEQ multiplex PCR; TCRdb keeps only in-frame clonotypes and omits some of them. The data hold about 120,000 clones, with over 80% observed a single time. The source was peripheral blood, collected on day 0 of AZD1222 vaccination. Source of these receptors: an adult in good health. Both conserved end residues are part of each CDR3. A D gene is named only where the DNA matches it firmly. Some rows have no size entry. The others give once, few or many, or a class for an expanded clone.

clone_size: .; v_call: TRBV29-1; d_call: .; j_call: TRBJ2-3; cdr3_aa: CSVEDWTATTTDTQYF; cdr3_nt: TGCAGCGTTGAAGATTGGACAGCTACTACCACAGATACGCAGTATTTT
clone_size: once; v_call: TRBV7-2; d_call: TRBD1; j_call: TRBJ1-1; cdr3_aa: CASSKTGGWTEAFF; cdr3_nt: TGTGCCAGCAGCAAAACAGGGGGCTGGACTGAAGCTTTCTTT
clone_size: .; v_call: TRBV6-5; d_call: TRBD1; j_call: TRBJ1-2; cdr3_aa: CASSYQQGSYGYTF; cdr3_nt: TGTGCCAGCAGTTACCAACAGGGGAGCTATGGCTACACCTTC
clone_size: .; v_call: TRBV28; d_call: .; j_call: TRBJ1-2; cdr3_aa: CASRGNYGYTF; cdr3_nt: TGTGCCAGCAGAGGGAACTATGGCTACACCTTC
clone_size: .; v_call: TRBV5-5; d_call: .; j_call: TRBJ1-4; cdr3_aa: CASSLTGVGEKLFF; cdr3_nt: TGTGCCAGCAGCTTAACAGGTGTGGGTGAAAAACTGTTTTTT
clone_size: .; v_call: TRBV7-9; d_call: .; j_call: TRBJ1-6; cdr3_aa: CASSLVPGASPLHF; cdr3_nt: TGTGCCAGCAGCTTAGTTCCAGGGGCTTCACCCCTCCACTTT
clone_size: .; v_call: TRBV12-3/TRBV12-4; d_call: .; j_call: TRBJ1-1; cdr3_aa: CASSTTTAFF; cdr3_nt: TGTGCCAGCAGTACCACAACGGCTTTCTTT
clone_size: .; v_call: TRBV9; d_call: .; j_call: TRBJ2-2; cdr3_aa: CASSAPTGPTGELFF; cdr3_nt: TGTGCCAGCAGCGCACCGACAGGTCCGACCGGGGAGCTGTTTTTT
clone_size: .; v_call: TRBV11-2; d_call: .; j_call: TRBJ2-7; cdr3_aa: CASSLGYKRGYEQYF; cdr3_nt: TGTGCCAGCAGCTTAGGTTACAAGCGAGGCTACGAGCAGTACTTC
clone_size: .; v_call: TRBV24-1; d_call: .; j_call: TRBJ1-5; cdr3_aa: CATSDRAQQPQHF; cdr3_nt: TGTGCCACCAGTGACAGAGCTCAGCAGCCCCAGCATTTT
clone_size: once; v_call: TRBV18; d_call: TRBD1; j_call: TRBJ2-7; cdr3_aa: CASSIGTATIYEQYF; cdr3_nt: TGTGCCAGCTCAATAGGGACAGCGACGATCTACGAGCAGTACTTC
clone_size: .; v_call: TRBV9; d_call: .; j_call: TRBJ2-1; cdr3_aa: CASSVNPANEQFF; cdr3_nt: TGTGCCAGCAGCGTAAACCCGGCTAATGAGCAGTTCTTC
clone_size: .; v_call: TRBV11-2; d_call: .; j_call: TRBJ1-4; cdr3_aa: CASSLGGNEKLFF; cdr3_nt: TGTGCCAGCAGCTTAGGTGGGAATGAAAAACTGTTTTTT
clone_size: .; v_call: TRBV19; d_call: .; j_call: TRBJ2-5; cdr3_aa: CASSNREETQYF; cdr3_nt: TGTGCCAGTAGTAATAGGGAAGAGACCCAGTACTTC
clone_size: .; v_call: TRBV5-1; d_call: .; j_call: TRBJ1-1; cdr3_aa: CASSLEYRAEAFF; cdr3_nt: TGCGCCAGCAGCTTGGAATACAGGGCCGAGGCTTTCTTT